What follows are 23 T cell receptor beta chains derived from one specimen sequenced in a study of CD8 T cells in Susac syndrome. The RNA input was roughly 0.45 to 1 ug, and it was reverse transcribed with random hexamers. TCRdb fed the immunoSEQ multiplex PCR reads into MiXCR, producing one record per CDR3 protein. The sample consists of roughly 140,000 distinct CDR3 sequences, approximately 96% of them appearing once. The sample was CD4+ T cells from PBMCs. The receptors were sampled from a human donor with Susac syndrome.

The rearrangement links TRBV28 to TRBJ1-5; D possibly corresponds to TRBD1 (5 bases). The CDR3 contains 12 residues. V was clipped by 6 bases and J by 10 bases, with 13 bases between them. Germline CDR1 MDHEN, CDR2 SYDVKM. CDR3 sequence reads: CASRASTDPQHF. The CDR3 DNA follows: TGTGCCAGCAGAGCCTCGACAGATCCCCAGCATTTT.

This chain uses TRBV7-9 with TRBJ2-2; 11 bases are shared with TRBD2. Unmatched junction bases numbered 6, after V lost 5 bases and J lost 7 bases. The germline gives CDR1 SEHNR, CDR2 FQNEAQ (reference sequence). The length of the CDR3 is 15 residues. This CDR3 is CASSVALAGVGELFF. The CDR3 nucleotides are TGTGCCAGCAGCGTGGCACTAGCGGGAGTCGGGGAGCTGTTTTTT. The whole variable domain, filled in from reference TRBV7-9 and TRBJ2-2, reads DTGVSQNPRHKITKRGQNVTFRCDPISEHNRLYWYRQTLGQGPEFLTYFQNEAQLEKSRLLSDRFSAERPKGSFSTLEIQRTEQGDSAMYLCASSVALAGVGELFFGEGSRLTVL.

The genes are TRBV20-1 and TRBJ2-3, with 10 bases that match TRBD1. The J segment lost 2 bases and the V segment lost 6 bases, leaving 5 bases of the junction unmatched. Germline V gene lookup returns CDR1 DFQATT and CDR2 SNEGSKA (reference sequence). The CDR3 runs to 14 residues. CDR3 in amino acids: CSATGTGATDTQYF. In DNA, the CDR3 is TGCAGTGCCACCGGGACAGGGGCCACAGATACGCAGTATTTT.

The chain uses TRBV29-1 and TRBJ1-5, with D possibly being TRBD1 (5 bases). The CDR3 has 11 amino acids. V was shortened by 7 bases and J by 12 bases, with 16 bases between the two germline ends. CDR1 and CDR2 from the germline V gene are SQVTM and ANQGSEA. The CDR3 sequence is CSAVDKLYQHF. The CDR3 nucleotides read TGCAGCGCCGTGGACAAGTTGTACCAGCATTTT.

This chain uses TRBV7-9 with TRBJ2-1; D perhaps matches TRBD1 (6 bases). The germline V gene has CDR1 SEHNR and CDR2 FQNEAQ (reference sequence). The CDR3 runs 13 residues. Trimming removed 6 bases from V and 6 bases from J, with 12 bases in between. The CDR3 DNA follows: TGTGCCAGCAGAGGACAGACCGCCAATGAGCAGTTCTTC. Protein product: CASRGQTANEQFF.

The gene calls are TRBV20-1 and TRBJ1-1; possible D gene TRBD1, 5 bases. Germline V lookup: CDR1 DFQATT, CDR2 SNEGSKA (reference sequence). The CDR3 is made up of 15 amino acids. Trimming took 2 bases from V and 0 from J, leaving 13 bases between them. The CDR3 reads CSARRGVSMNTEAFF. The CDR3 coding sequence is TGCAGTGCTAGAAGAGGGGTCTCCATGAACACTGAAGCTTTCTTT.

This chain uses TRBV9 with TRBJ1-6; no clear D. The CDR3 consists of 13 residues. Per the germline V gene, CDR1 is SGDLS and CDR2 is YYNGEE. V lost 0 bases and J 2 bases, leaving 0 bases between the germline ends. The CDR3 coding sequence is TGTGCCAGCAGCGTAGCCTATAATTCACCCCTCCACTTT. It specifies CASSVAYNSPLHF.

This chain joins TRBV4-1 and TRBJ2-3; D is uncertain. This CDR3 is built from 15 residues. V was shortened by 1 base and J by 3 bases, with 11 bases between the two germline ends. Germline values: CDR1 MGHRA, CDR2 YSYEKL. The CDR3 DNA reads TGCGCCAGCAGCCAAGTTGGGCTGAGGACAGATACGCAGTATTTT. As protein: CASSQVGLRTDTQYF.

This chain uses TRBV4-2 with TRBJ1-5; a weak D match, TRBD1 (5 bases). This CDR3 region has 17 residues. Germline CDR1 reads LGHNA; CDR2 reads YNFKEQ. The germline V and J ends were trimmed by 4 bases and 0 bases, with 16 bases remaining between them. In nucleotides, the CDR3 is TGTGCCAGCAGCCCTGTGACGGGGGAGGGTAGCAATCAGCCCCAGCATTTT. It translates to CASSPVTGEGSNQPQHF.

The chain carries TRBV7-2 and TRBJ2-1; 7 bases map to TRBD2. V gave up 5 bases and J gave up 0 bases; unmatched junction bases: 16. CDR1 SGHTA and CDR2 FQGNSA come from the germline V gene. There are 19 residues in the CDR3. The CDR3 protein is CASSLLATGGLSSYNEQFF. CDR3 nucleotides: TGTGCCAGCAGCCTACTAGCTACGGGAGGCTTGAGCTCCTACAATGAGCAGTTCTTC. The full variable domain, rest sourced from reference TRBV7-2 and TRBJ2-1, is GAGVSQSPSNKVTEKGKDVELRCDPISGHTALYWYRQSLGQGLEFLIYFQGNSAPDKSGLPSDRFSAERTGGSVSTLTIQRTQQEDSAVYLCASSLLATGGLSSYNEQFFGPGTRLTVL.

This clonotype was found once. In nucleotides, the CDR3 is TGTGCCAGCAGCTCGAAAGGAGAGGGGAAGGGAGACAATGAGCAGTTCTTC. It specifies CASSSKGEGKGDNEQFF. This sequence joins TRBV5-4 and TRBJ2-1; D may be TRBD1 or TRBD2 (5 bases each). The CDR3 is made up of 17 amino acids. V was shortened by 3 bases and J by 5 bases, with 21 bases between the two germline ends. In germline, CDR1 is SGHNT, CDR2 YYREEE (reference sequence).

This CDR3 is CASSPLGGFYGYTF. The CDR3, as DNA: TGTGCCAGCAGTCCCCTTGGCGGCTTCTATGGCTACACCTTC. The chain links TRBV28 to TRBJ1-2; D is uncertain. The CDR3 sequence is 14 residues long. Per germline, CDR1 MDHEN and CDR2 SYDVKM. Trimming took 5 bases from V and 4 from J, leaving 14 bases between them.

The chain combines TRBV18 with TRBJ2-1; a weak D match, TRBD1 (5 bases). This CDR3 has 15 amino acids. The V end lost 5 bases, the J end lost 0 bases, and 11 bases lay between the germline ends. Germline lookup yields CDR1 KGHSH and CDR2 LQKENI. The CDR3 sequence: CASSSETVSYNEQFF. DNA for the CDR3: TGTGCCAGCTCATCCGAGACAGTCTCCTACAATGAGCAGTTCTTC.

The J gene is TRBJ2-5, the V gene TRBV7-2, with 11 bases matching TRBD2. CDR3 length: 18 residues. Germline V gene sequence: CDR1 SGHTA, CDR2 FQGNSA. After removal of 2 bases from V and 5 bases from J, the junction contained 13 bases not matched to a gene. CDR3 protein: CASSLSIAGGPSEETQYF. In nucleotides, the CDR3 is TGTGCCAGCAGCTTATCAATAGCGGGAGGGCCCTCGGAGGAGACCCAGTACTTC.

The genes are TRBV7-2 and TRBJ2-5, with D unresolved. V was shortened by 4 bases and J by 10 bases, with 16 bases between the two germline ends. Per the germline V gene, CDR1 is SGHTA and CDR2 is FQGNSA. This CDR3 has 13 amino acids. CDR3 bases: TGTGCCAGCAGCTCTGGCCCAATAACGAGCCAGTACTTC. Amino acids: CASSSGPITSQYF.

V gene TRBV20-1 combines with J gene TRBJ2-2, with TRBD2 matching 7 bases. This CDR3 region has 16 residues. CDR1 is DFQATT and CDR2 is SNEGSKA in the germline V gene (reference sequence). Trimming took 5 bases from V and 4 from J; bases not matched to a gene: 13. CDR3 nucleotides: TGCAGTGCTCCCCGGCCGGGGGGTTTAGGCACCGGGGAGCTGTTTTTT. This translates into CSAPRPGGLGTGELFF.

The chain links TRBV28 to TRBJ1-5; the D is unclear. Germline V lookup: CDR1 MDHEN, CDR2 SYDVKM. The length of the CDR3 is 15 residues. V shed 2 bases and J shed 5 bases, with 13 bases lying between them. CDR3 in DNA: TGTGCCAGCAGTTTACCCTCCACTAGAGATCAGCCCCAGCATTTT. Translated: CASSLPSTRDQPQHF.

The rearrangement uses TRBV12-3 or TRBV12-4 and TRBJ2-5; perhaps TRBD2 as D (5 bases). The CDR3 extends over 15 amino acids. The germline V and J ends were trimmed by 8 bases and 3 bases, with 19 bases remaining between them. The CDR3: CASCDRSGLEETQYF. The DNA for the CDR3 is TGTGCCAGCTGCGACCGATCCGGACTGGAAGAGACCCAGTACTTC.

The V call is TRBV25-1, the J call TRBJ2-1; D ambiguous. Per the germline V gene, CDR1 is MGHDK and CDR2 is SYGVNS. The CDR3 totals 10 residues. Trimming removed 5 bases from V and 8 bases from J, with 4 bases in between. In nucleotides, the CDR3 is TGTGCCAGCAGTCAGTATGAGCAGTTCTTC. It yields the protein CASSQYEQFF.

The chain combines TRBV3-1 with TRBJ2-7; 9 nucleotides match TRBD1. The CDR3 totals 15 residues. CDR1 and CDR2 from the germline V gene are LGHDT and YNNKEL (reference sequence). J gave up 5 bases and V 4 bases, and 9 bases lay outside the gene matches. In DNA, the CDR3 is TGTGCCAGCAGCCTCCTGGGACAGGGTTACGACGAGCAGTACTTC. Translating gives CASSLLGQGYDEQYF.

This chain links TRBV7-9 with TRBJ2-1; no firm D call. The CDR3 contains 17 residues. The germline V and J ends were trimmed by 2 bases and 0 bases, with 14 bases remaining between them. The V gene's germline CDR1 is SEHNR and CDR2 FQNEAQ (reference sequence). The CDR3 DNA sequence: TGTGCCAGCAGCTTAAGGCGGCAGATAGCCTCCTACAATGAGCAGTTCTTC. It encodes CASSLRRQIASYNEQFF.

This clonotype was seen once. The chain uses TRBV7-9 and TRBJ2-2; D possibly corresponds to TRBD2 (5 bases). Germline values: CDR1 SEHNR, CDR2 FQNEAQ (reference sequence). V dropped 7 bases and J dropped 0 bases, with 9 bases sitting between them. CDR3 length: 14 amino acids. The CDR3 region is CASTSGTNTGELFF. CDR3 DNA sequence: TGTGCCAGCACCAGCGGAACGAACACCGGGGAGCTGTTTTTT.

The chain is built from TRBV4-1 and TRBJ2-3; D gene ambiguous. The germline V gene has CDR1 MGHRA and CDR2 YSYEKL. V lost 3 bases, J lost 3 bases, and 10 bases lay in between. The CDR3 consists of 14 residues. For the CDR3, the DNA is TGCGCCAGCAGCCAGGATAGACCTACAGATACGCAGTATTTT. It codes for CASSQDRPTDTQYF.